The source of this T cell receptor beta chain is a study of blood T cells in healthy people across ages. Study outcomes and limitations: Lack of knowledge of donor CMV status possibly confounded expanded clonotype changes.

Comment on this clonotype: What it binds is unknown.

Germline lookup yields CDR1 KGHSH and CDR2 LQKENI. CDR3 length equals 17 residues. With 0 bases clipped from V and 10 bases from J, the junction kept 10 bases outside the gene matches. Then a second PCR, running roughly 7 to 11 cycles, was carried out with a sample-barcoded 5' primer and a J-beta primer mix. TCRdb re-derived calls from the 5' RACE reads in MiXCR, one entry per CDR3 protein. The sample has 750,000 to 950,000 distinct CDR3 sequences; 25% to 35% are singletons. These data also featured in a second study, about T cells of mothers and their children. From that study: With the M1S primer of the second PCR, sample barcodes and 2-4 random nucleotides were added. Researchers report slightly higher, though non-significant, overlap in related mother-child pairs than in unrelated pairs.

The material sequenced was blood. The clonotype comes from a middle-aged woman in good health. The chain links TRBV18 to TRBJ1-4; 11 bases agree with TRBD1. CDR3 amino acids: CASSPPFPGQGGVKLFF. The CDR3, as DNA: TGTGCCAGCTCACCACCGTTCCCGGGACAGGGGGGCGTAAAACTGTTTTTT. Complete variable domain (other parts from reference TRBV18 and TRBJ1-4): NAGVMQNPRHLVRRRGQEARLRCSPMKGHSHVYWYRQLPEEGLKFMVYLQKENIIDESGMPKERFSAEFPKEGPSILRIQQVVRGDSAAYFCASSPPFPGQGGVKLFFGSGTQLSVL.